This T cell receptor beta chain was observed in a study of cytomegalovirus exposure and HLA in healthy donors. Study-level results: In a later analysis, TCR beta V- and J-gene trimming was associated with a missense DCLRE1C variant.

Germline V gene lookup returns CDR1 SGHTA and CDR2 FQGNSA. This CDR3 has 19 amino acids. With 0 bases clipped from V and 2 bases from J, the junction kept 11 bases outside the gene matches. The PCR ran on 60 Vbeta and 13 Jbeta primers. Method: immunoSEQ multiplex PCR; TCRdb's copy keeps in-frame clones and lacks some. Of about 170,000 clones detected, nearly 80% appear once; the ten largest clones hold 0.98%. This clone has a single count. What it binds is unknown. The sequenced material came from PBMCs. The clonotype originates from a woman in her forties or fifties in good health and CMV-seropositive. The chain is built from TRBV7-2 and TRBJ2-7; the match to TRBD2 covers 12 bases. CDR3 DNA sequence: TGTGCCAGCAGCTTAGCGACTAGCGGGAGTTTATTCGGCACCTACGAGCAGTACTTC. Its translation: CASSLATSGSLFGTYEQYF.